This T cell receptor (beta chain) was retrieved from a study of T cell repertoires in cytomegalovirus infection. TCRdb ran MiXCR on the reads and lists one entry per CDR3 protein. The data hold roughly 100,000 distinct CDR3 sequences, with 15% to 20% observed a single time. General study results and limits: CMV carriers with the relevant HLA were identified by cumulative public TCR beta family frequency. Clonotypes of TCR beta that were HLA-C-restricted and CMV-specific dominated the ex vivo response.

The sample holds many counts of this clonotype. Its specificity is not known. The CDR3 consists of 15 residues. V lost 4 bases and J lost 5, with 17 bases in between. CDR1 and CDR2 (germline): SGHTA, FQGNSA. This TCR came from a human donor in good health (CMV status not recorded). Some clones in this sample may be carry-over from other donors' samples. J is TRBJ1-1 and V is TRBV7-2; D is ambiguous. Sample: PBMCs. CDR3 DNA sequence: TGTGCCAGCAGCTCACTTCGGGGTTCTGGGACTGAAGCTTTCTTT. It specifies CASSSLRGSGTEAFF.